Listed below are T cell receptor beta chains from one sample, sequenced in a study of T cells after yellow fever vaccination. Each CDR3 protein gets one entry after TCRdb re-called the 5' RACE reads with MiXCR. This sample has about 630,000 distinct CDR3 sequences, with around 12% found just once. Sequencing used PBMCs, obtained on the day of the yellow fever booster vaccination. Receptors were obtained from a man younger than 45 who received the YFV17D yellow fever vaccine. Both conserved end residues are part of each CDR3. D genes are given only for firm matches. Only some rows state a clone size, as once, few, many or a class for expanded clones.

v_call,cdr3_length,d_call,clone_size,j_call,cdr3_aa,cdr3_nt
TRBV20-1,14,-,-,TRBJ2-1,CSAKGQISYNEQFF,TGCAGTGCTAAGGGACAAATTTCCTACAATGAGCAGTTCTTC
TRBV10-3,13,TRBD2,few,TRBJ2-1,CAIRGGSNNEQFF,TGTGCCATCAGGGGCGGGAGTAACAATGAGCAGTTCTTC
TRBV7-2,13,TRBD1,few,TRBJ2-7,CASKLGTAYEQYF,TGTGCCAGTAAACTCGGGACAGCCTACGAGCAGTACTTC
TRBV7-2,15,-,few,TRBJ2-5,CASSLEVSLGLTQYF,TGTGCCAGCAGCTTAGAGGTCAGCCTAGGTTTGACCCAGTACTTC
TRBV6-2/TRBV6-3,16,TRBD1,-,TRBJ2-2,CASRYTPGQATGELFF,TGTGCCAGCCGCTATACACCGGGACAGGCGACCGGGGAGCTGTTTTTT
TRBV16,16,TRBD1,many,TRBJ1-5,CASSPGTGLSNQPQHF,TGTGCCAGCAGCCCCGGGACAGGGCTTAGCAATCAGCCCCAGCATTTT
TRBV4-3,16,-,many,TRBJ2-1,CASSQERDNSWDEQFF,TGCGCCAGCAGCCAAGAGCGCGACAACAGTTGGGATGAGCAGTTCTTC
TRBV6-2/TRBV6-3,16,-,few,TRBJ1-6,CASSWISGPRDSPLHF,TGTGCCAGCAGTTGGATTTCTGGTCCTCGGGATTCACCCCTCCACTTT
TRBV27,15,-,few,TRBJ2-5,CASSSLPDRQETQYF,TGTGCCAGCAGTTCCCTCCCCGACAGGCAAGAGACCCAGTACTTC
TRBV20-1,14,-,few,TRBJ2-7,CSARDDEGGGEQYF,TGCAGTGCTAGAGATGACGAAGGGGGTGGCGAGCAGTACTTC
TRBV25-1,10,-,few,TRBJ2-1,CASGNHEQFF,TGTGCCAGCGGTAACCATGAGCAGTTCTTC
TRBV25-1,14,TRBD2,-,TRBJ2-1,CASTQTSGYNEQFF,TGTGCCAGCACCCAGACTAGCGGTTACAATGAGCAGTTCTTC
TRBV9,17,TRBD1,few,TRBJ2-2,CASSVAGGTGYTGELFF,TGTGCCAGCAGCGTAGCTGGGGGGACAGGGTACACCGGGGAGCTGTTTTTT
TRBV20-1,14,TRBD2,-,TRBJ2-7,CSAEVLAGSYEQYF,TGCAGTGCCGAGGTTCTAGCGGGAAGCTACGAGCAGTACTTC
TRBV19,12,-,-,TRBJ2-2,CASRVLGGELFF,TGTGCCAGCAGGGTCCTGGGCGGGGAGCTGTTTTTT
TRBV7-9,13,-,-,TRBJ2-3,CASSADLADTQYF,TGTGCCAGCAGCGCAGACTTGGCAGATACGCAGTATTTT
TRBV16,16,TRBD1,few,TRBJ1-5,CASSQSKGGGLLPQHF,TGTGCCAGCAGCCAATCGAAGGGAGGGGGCCTTCTGCCCCAGCATTTT
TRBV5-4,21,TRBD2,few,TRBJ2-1,CASSLNLLRLAGGYLRNEQFF,TGTGCCAGCAGCTTGAATCTATTGAGACTAGCGGGAGGATACCTTCGGAATGAGCAGTTCTTC
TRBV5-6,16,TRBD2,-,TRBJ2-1,CASSFGGTIFYNEQFF,TGTGCCAGCAGCTTTGGAGGGACTATATTCTACAATGAGCAGTTCTTC
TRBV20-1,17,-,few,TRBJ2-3,CSAHDALTEGIPDTQYF,TGCAGTGCTCACGACGCGCTCACCGAGGGGATCCCAGATACGCAGTATTTT
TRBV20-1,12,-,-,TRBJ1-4,CSAGLGGEKLFF,TGCAGTGCCGGACTCGGGGGTGAAAAACTGTTTTTT
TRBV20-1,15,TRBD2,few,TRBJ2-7,CSAGTSGSRSFEQYF,TGCAGTGCCGGGACTAGCGGGAGTAGGTCATTCGAGCAGTACTTC
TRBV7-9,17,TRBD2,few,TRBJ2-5,CASSSPRTSGRIETQYF,TGTGCCAGCAGCTCCCCCAGGACGAGCGGGAGGATTGAGACCCAGTACTTC
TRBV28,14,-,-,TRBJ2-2,CASSIPGDTGELFF,TGTGCCAGCAGCATCCCTGGGGACACCGGGGAGCTGTTTTTT
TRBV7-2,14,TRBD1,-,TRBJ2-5,CASSIDRGRETQYF,TGTGCCAGCAGCATAGACAGGGGGCGAGAGACCCAGTACTTC
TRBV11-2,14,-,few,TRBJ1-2,CASSLREQWVGYTF,TGTGCCAGCAGCTTAAGAGAACAGTGGGTTGGCTACACCTTC
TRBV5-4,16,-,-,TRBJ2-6,CASSSYQRAGANVLTF,TGTGCCAGCAGCTCATATCAGAGGGCTGGGGCCAACGTCCTGACTTTC
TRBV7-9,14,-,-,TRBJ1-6,CASSPWGLNSPLHF,TGTGCCAGCAGCCCCTGGGGGTTGAATTCACCCCTCCACTTT
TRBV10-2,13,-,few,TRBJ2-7,CASNSDLSYEQYF,TGCGCCAGCAATTCGGATCTCTCCTACGAGCAGTACTTC
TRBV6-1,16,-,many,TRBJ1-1,CASRRARVLVGTEAFF,TGTGCCAGCAGGCGCGCCCGGGTCCTCGTGGGCACTGAAGCTTTCTTT
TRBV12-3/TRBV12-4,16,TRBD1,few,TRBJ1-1,CASSSRQGAPNTEAFF,TGTGCCAGCAGTTCCCGACAGGGGGCACCGAACACTGAAGCTTTCTTT
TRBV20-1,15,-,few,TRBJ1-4,CSARDSAGNNEKLFF,TGCAGTGCTAGAGACTCCGCCGGGAACAATGAAAAACTGTTTTTT
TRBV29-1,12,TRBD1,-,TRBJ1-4,CSGGQEDEKLFF,TGCAGCGGGGGACAGGAGGATGAAAAACTGTTTTTT
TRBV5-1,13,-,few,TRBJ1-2,CASSPGESSGYTF,TGCGCCAGCAGTCCGGGGGAATCTAGTGGCTACACCTTC
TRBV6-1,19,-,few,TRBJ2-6,CASRSGVGQLFSGANVLTF,TGTGCCAGCAGGTCCGGAGTTGGACAGCTTTTCTCTGGGGCCAACGTCCTGACTTTC
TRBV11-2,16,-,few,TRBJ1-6,CASSLDHSPYNSPLHF,TGTGCCAGCAGCTTAGATCATAGTCCCTATAATTCACCCCTCCACTTT
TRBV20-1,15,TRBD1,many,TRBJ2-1,CSALTPDRGANEQFF,TGCAGTGCCCTTACACCGGACAGGGGGGCCAATGAGCAGTTCTTC
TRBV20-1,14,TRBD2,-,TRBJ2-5,CSARPPGLFKTQYF,TGCAGTGCTAGACCACCGGGACTATTCAAGACCCAGTACTTC
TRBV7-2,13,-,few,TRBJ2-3,CASSLPSRDTQYF,TGTGCCAGCAGCTTGCCTAGCCGAGATACGCAGTATTTT
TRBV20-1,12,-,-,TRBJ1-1,CSARVPNTEAFF,TGCAGTGCTAGAGTTCCGAACACTGAAGCTTTCTTT